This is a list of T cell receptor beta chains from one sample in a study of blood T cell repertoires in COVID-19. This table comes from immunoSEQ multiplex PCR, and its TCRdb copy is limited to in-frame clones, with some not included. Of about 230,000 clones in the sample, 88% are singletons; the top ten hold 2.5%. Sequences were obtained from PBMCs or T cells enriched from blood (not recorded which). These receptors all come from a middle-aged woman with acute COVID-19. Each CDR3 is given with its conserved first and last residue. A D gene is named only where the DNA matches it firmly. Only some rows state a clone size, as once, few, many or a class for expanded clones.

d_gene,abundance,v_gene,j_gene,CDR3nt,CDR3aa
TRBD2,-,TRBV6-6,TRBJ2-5,TGTGCCAGCAGTCGCCTACTAGCGGGGGGGAAAGGACAAGAGACCCAGTACTTC,CASSRLLAGGKGQETQYF
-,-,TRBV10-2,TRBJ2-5,TGCGCCAGCAGCCTACGGGAGACCCAGTACTTC,CASSLRETQYF
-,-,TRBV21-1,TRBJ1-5,TGTGCCAGCAGCAAAGAGACAGGGGACGATCAGCCCCAGCATTTT,CASSKETGDDQPQHF
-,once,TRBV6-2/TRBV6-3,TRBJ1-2,TGTGCCAGCAGTCGGCAGGGTGCTAACTATGGCTACACCTTC,CASSRQGANYGYTF
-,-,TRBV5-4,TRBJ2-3,TGTGCCAGCAGCTTGGAGGGACAAAAGGATGTCCCGCAGTATTTT,CASSLEGQKDVPQYF
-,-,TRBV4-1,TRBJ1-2,TGCGCCAGCAGCCAAGAAAGGAGGGGTGGCGGCTACACCTTC,CASSQERRGGGYTF
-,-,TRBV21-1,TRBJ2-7,TGTGCCAGCAGCAAAGGCTGCGGGGAGTCTTACGAGCAGTACTTC,CASSKGCGESYEQYF
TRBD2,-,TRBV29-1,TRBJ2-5,TGCAGCGTCTCAGCGGGGAACCAAGAGACCCAGTACTTC,CSVSAGNQETQYF
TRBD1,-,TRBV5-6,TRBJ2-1,TGTGCCAGCAGCTTGGGACAGGGGGCGTATGAGCAGTTCTTC,CASSLGQGAYEQFF
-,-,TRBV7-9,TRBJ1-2,TGTGCCAGCAGCTCTAGCAGGACAGCCTTGTGGGGCTACACCTTC,CASSSSRTALWGYTF
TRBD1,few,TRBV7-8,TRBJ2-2,TGTGCCAGCAGACAAACGGACAGGGGTTGGGCCGGGGAGCTGTTTTTT,CASRQTDRGWAGELFF
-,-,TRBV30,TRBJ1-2,TGTGCCTGGAGCCAGAAAGGTCTCCCTAACTATGGCTGCACCTTC,CAWSQKGLPNYGCTF
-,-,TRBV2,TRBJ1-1,TGTGCCAGCCGGGCTCGGGACACACCGAACACTGAAGCTTTCTTT,CASRARDTPNTEAFF
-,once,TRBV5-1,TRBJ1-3,TGCGCCAGCAGCTTGGATGGAGGAGGAAACACCATATATTTT,CASSLDGGGNTIYF